Many counts were recorded for the clone carrying this T cell receptor beta chain. The data were obtained in a study of early T cells in non-severe SARS-CoV-2 infection. V was cut by 5 bases and J by 1 base, with 8 bases left in between. The V gene's germline CDR1 is SQVTM and CDR2 ANQGSEA. This CDR3 is built from 12 residues. Each CDR3 protein is one row after TCRdb ran MiXCR on the 5' RACE reads. The sample carries 75,000 to 100,000 distinct CDR3 sequences, roughly an eighth recorded once. The sequencing input was whole blood. V gene TRBV29-1 combines with J gene TRBJ1-1; possibly TRBD1 for D (5 bases). This clonotype was obtained from an adult who was a healthcare worker with PCR-confirmed SARS-CoV-2 infection or an uninfected control (not recorded which). CDR3 loop: CSVNDRNTEAFF. CDR3 bases: TGCAGCGTTAATGACAGGAACACTGAAGCTTTCTTT. The full variable domain, rest sourced from reference TRBV29-1 and TRBJ1-1, is SAVISQKPSRDICQRGTSLTIQCQVDSQVTMMFWYRQQPGQSLTLIATANQGSEATYESGFVIDKFPISRPNLTFSTLTVSNMSPEDSSIYLCSVNDRNTEAFFGQGTRLTVV.